This entry describes one T cell receptor (beta chain). Molecular barcoding with unique molecular identifiers was used for the TCRbeta library. TCRdb ran MiXCR on the PCR reads and lists one entry per CDR3 protein. The repertoire includes fewer than 450,000 distinct CDR3 sequences, 16% of them detected once, and just over 40% sits in the top ten. V trimming: 5 bases; J trimming: 3 bases; junction bases outside the gene matches: 6. The CDR3 runs to 13 residues. Germline V gives CDR1 SQVTM, CDR2 ANQGSEA. The sample comes from a study of T-cell reconstitution after alpha-beta-depleted transplantation in children.

The receptor's source is a male patient under 10 years old who had a stem cell transplant for acute lymphoblastic leukemia, so the T cells may come from the graft donor. The source material was PBMCs, mostly from graft donor cells, sampled 360 days after TCRalphabeta/CD19-depleted stem cell transplant. V and J are TRBV29-1 and TRBJ1-2; 7 nucleotides line up with TRBD1. CDR3 region: CSVIRGKDYGYTF. Here the CDR3 DNA reads TGCAGCGTTATCAGGGGGAAGGACTATGGCTACACCTTC.